One sample yielded the 20 T cell receptor beta chains listed below, sequenced in a study of Tregs in tolerant kidney transplant recipients. Clones were read by immunoSEQ multiplex PCR, and TCRdb kept only the in-frame ones, dropping some. The sample shows some 250,000 clones, about 80% of them seen only once. The specimen sequenced was CD4+ T cells from blood. The receptor source for this set is a human donor in good health.

The chain has TRBV27 and TRBJ2-7, with no clear D. The CDR3 is 13 amino acids. The V end was cut by 0 bases, the J end by 4 bases, with 7 bases between. Germline V gene data show CDR1 as MNHEY and CDR2 as SMNVEV (reference sequence). In nucleotides, the CDR3 is TGTGCCAGCAGTTTATCTACCCTATACGAGCAGTACTTC. Translating it yields CASSLSTLYEQYF.

The chain employs TRBV25-1 and TRBJ2-1, with 14 bases identical to TRBD2. Trimming cost V 6 bases and J 5 bases; bases outside gene matches: 6. The CDR3 runs 16 residues. The germline V gene encodes CDR1 MGHDK and CDR2 SYGVNS. As DNA, the CDR3 is TGTGCCAGCAGAGGGACTAGCGGGAGCCGCGACAATGAGCAGTTCTTC. It encodes CASRGTSGSRDNEQFF.

This chain connects TRBV9 to TRBJ2-1; TRBD1 agrees at 9 bases. Per the germline V gene, CDR1 is SGDLS and CDR2 is YYNGEE. The V segment lost 3 bases and the J segment 7 bases; nucleotides outside the gene matches: 11. This CDR3 contains 16 residues. The CDR3, as DNA: TGTGCCAGCAGCGGGGGACCGGGACAGGGTAAAAATGAGCAGTTCTTC. This sequence encodes CASSGGPGQGKNEQFF.

V and J are TRBV2 and TRBJ1-2, with D unresolved. The V end was cut by 10 bases, the J end by 4 bases, with 13 bases between. Germline V gives CDR1 SNHLY, CDR2 FYNNEI. The CDR3 is made up of 12 amino acids. Here the CDR3 reads CANRHQIYGYTF. The CDR3 nucleotides are TGTGCCAACCGACACCAGATCTATGGCTACACCTTC.

The chain employs TRBV7-8 and TRBJ1-3, with unresolved D. Trimming cost V 5 bases and J 2 bases, with 10 bases left between them. The CDR3 has 14 amino acids. Looked up from germline, CDR1 is SGHVS and CDR2 is FQNEAQ. CDR3 amino acids: CASSPRTPGNTIYF. The DNA of the CDR3 is TGTGCCAGCAGCCCACGGACTCCTGGAAACACCATATATTTT.

This sequence joins TRBV27 and TRBJ1-2, with a weak D call TRBD1 (6 bases). In germline, CDR1 is MNHEY, CDR2 SMNVEV (reference sequence). The CDR3 runs to 13 residues. V lost 7 bases, J lost 4 bases, and 13 bases lay in between. The CDR3 DNA follows: TGTGCCAGCACCCCTTCGACAGGCTATGGCTACACCTTC. Translation: CASTPSTGYGYTF.

The chain is built from TRBV27 and TRBJ1-1; D not certain. The CDR3 sequence is 12 residues long. Between the trimmed V and J ends, which lost 1 base and 8 bases, there was a span of 8 bases. Germline assignment: CDR1 MNHEY and CDR2 SMNVEV (reference sequence). This CDR3 reads CASSLLGGEAFF. CDR3 DNA sequence: TGTGCCAGCAGTTTATTAGGAGGAGAAGCTTTCTTT.

This chain uses TRBV18 with TRBJ2-1; D might be TRBD2 (5 bases). The germline V gene encodes CDR1 KGHSH and CDR2 LQKENI. V shed 0 bases and J shed 0 bases, with 9 bases lying between them. This CDR3 contains 16 residues. This chain's CDR3 is CASSPPDRGSYNEQFF. The CDR3, as DNA: TGTGCCAGCTCACCACCAGATCGGGGCTCCTACAATGAGCAGTTCTTC.

The chain uses TRBV7-8 and TRBJ2-3; D is undetermined. With 5 bases removed from V and 7 bases from J, the gap between germline ends came to 13 bases. The CDR3 runs to 13 residues. Germline CDR1 is SGHVS and CDR2 is FQNEAQ. DNA for the CDR3: TGTGCCAGCAGCCCGAAGGGCCGCCATACGCAGTATTTT. Protein sequence: CASSPKGRHTQYF.

The chain combines TRBV5-5 with TRBJ2-5, with 7 nucleotides matching TRBD2. The CDR3 spans 14 residues. V dropped 4 bases and J dropped 3; count of bases not matched to a gene: 6. Germline CDR1 and CDR2: SGHKS and YYEKEE (reference sequence). The CDR3 loop reads CASSRLAAKETQYF. CDR3 nucleotide sequence: TGTGCCAGCAGCCGTCTAGCGGCGAAAGAGACCCAGTACTTC.

The V gene is TRBV18, the J gene TRBJ1-5; TRBD1 aligns across 7 bases. CDR1 is KGHSH, CDR2 LQKENI, per germline. CDR3 length equals 15 residues. After removal of 3 bases from V and 4 bases from J, the junction contained 6 bases not matched to a gene. The CDR3 sequence is CASSPGQSENQPQHF. In nucleotides, the CDR3 is TGTGCCAGCTCACCGGGACAGAGTGAGAATCAGCCCCAGCATTTT.

The rearrangement links TRBV27 to TRBJ2-7; D call uncertain. The CDR3 runs to 14 residues. The germline V gene has CDR1 MNHEY and CDR2 SMNVEV (reference sequence). V gave up 3 bases and J gave up 0 bases, with 9 bases separating them. CDR3 DNA sequence: TGTGCCAGCAGTTTTTTGGGTTCCTCCTACGAGCAGTACTTC. Residues: CASSFLGSSYEQYF.

J is TRBJ2-5 and V is TRBV5-8, with a weak D call TRBD1 (6 bases). The V gene's germline CDR1 is SGHTS and CDR2 YDEGEE. The V end was cut by 1 base, the J end by 4 bases, with 8 bases between. CDR3 length equals 13 residues. CDR3 sequence: CASSLLGGETQYF. CDR3 sequence (DNA): TGTGCCAGCAGCTTGTTAGGGGGAGAGACCCAGTACTTC.

This chain connects TRBV7-9 to TRBJ2-7; D is ambiguous. This CDR3 comprises 13 residues. V was clipped by 4 bases and J by 2 bases, with 9 bases between them. The germline CDR1 and CDR2 sequences are SEHNR and FQNEAQ (reference sequence). CDR3 nucleotides: TGTGCCAGCAGCTCAAGGGTGACCTACGAGCAGTACTTC. It specifies CASSSRVTYEQYF.

The table lists this clone with a few counts. The rearrangement links TRBV9 to TRBJ1-1; D is possibly TRBD1 (5 bases). Trimming removed 5 bases at V and 2 bases at J, with 10 bases between. Per the germline V gene, CDR1 is SGDLS and CDR2 is YYNGEE. The CDR3 is made up of 13 amino acids. The CDR3 DNA is TGTGCCAGCAGGTCCAGGGACAACACTGAAGCTTTCTTT. This codes for CASRSRDNTEAFF.

The V call is TRBV5-1, the J call TRBJ1-4; no clear D gene. V dropped 0 bases and J dropped 0 bases, with 6 bases sitting between them. The CDR3 totals 15 residues. The V gene's germline CDR1 is SGHRS and CDR2 YFSETQ. CDR3 amino acids: CASSLGETTNEKLFF. CDR3 nucleotides: TGCGCCAGCAGCTTGGGAGAAACAACTAATGAAAAACTGTTTTTT. The variable domain in full, with the rest retrieved from reference TRBV5-1 and TRBJ1-4, is KAGVTQTPRYLIKTRGQQVTLSCSPISGHRSVSWYQQTPGQGLQFLFEYFSETQRNKGNFPGRFSGRQFSNSRSEMNVSTLELGDSALYLCASSLGETTNEKLFFGSGTQLSVL.

The rearrangement joins TRBV6-4 to TRBJ1-4, with 8 nucleotides matching TRBD1. This CDR3 contains 15 residues. From germline, CDR1 is MRHNA and CDR2 SNTAGT. V was clipped by 6 bases and J by 7 bases; unmatched bases: 10. The CDR3 DNA is TGTGCCAGCAGCACCCGGACAGGGAAGGGTGAAAAACTGTTTTTT. It specifies CASSTRTGKGEKLFF.

The gene calls are TRBV5-1 and TRBJ2-1; 10 nucleotides match TRBD1. Per germline, CDR1 SGHRS and CDR2 YFSETQ. This CDR3 is built from 15 residues. The trim removed 3 bases at V and 3 bases at J, leaving 3 bases unmatched. Here the CDR3 reads CASSSGQGNYNEQFF. CDR3 in DNA: TGCGCCAGCAGCTCGGGACAGGGGAACTACAATGAGCAGTTCTTC.

The CDR3 here is CASSARGVNTEAFF. CDR3 coding DNA: TGTGCCAGCAGCGCCCGGGGTGTGAACACTGAAGCTTTCTTT. The chain has TRBV2 and TRBJ1-1; D is ambiguous. Trimming shortened V by 6 bases and J by 0 bases, and 11 bases separated the two germline ends. The CDR3 consists of 14 residues. CDR1 and CDR2 (germline): SNHLY, FYNNEI.

J is TRBJ1-4 and V is TRBV10-3; D gene uncertain. Germline assignment: CDR1 ENHRY and CDR2 SYGVKD. The CDR3 totals 15 residues. Trimming removed 3 bases from V and 5 bases from J, with 13 bases in between. DNA of the CDR3: TGTGCCATCAGTGACTTGGACGGACTAAATGAAAAACTGTTTTTT. Encoded protein: CAISDLDGLNEKLFF.